At least ten counts were recorded for the clone carrying this T cell receptor beta chain. Fresh peripheral blood, 10 ml, was the source of the PBMCs. This entry comes from a study of T cells in Graves' hyperthyroidism and ophthalmopathy. Study summary: The blood sample was taken at first diagnosis, before treatment began.

There are 14 residues in the CDR3. Trimming shortened V by 0 bases and J by 7 bases, and 12 bases separated the two germline ends. Germline CDR1 reads SGHTA; CDR2 reads FQGNSA. RNA transcripts gave rise to amplified TCR beta CDR3 regions. An initial round of RT-PCR targeting the TCR CDR3 relied on the HTBI primer set. TCRdb re-called the multiplex PCR reads with MiXCR, one entry per CDR3 protein. Among around 300,000 distinct CDR3 sequences listed, approximately 13% were seen once. V is TRBV7-2 and J is TRBJ1-2; D is perhaps TRBD1 (5 bases). The clonotype was recovered from a woman aged 40 to 50 with Graves' hyperthyroidism. The source material was blood. The CDR3 reads CASSLAAREGGYTF. The CDR3 bases are TGTGCCAGCAGCTTAGCAGCCAGGGAGGGTGGCTACACCTTC.